These T cell receptor beta chains were read from a single sample in a study of T cells in localized non-small cell lung cancer. Data came from immunoSEQ multiplex PCR; TCRdb stores just in-frame clones and leaves some out. This table holds tens of thousands of clones, less than 90% found once. Material: PBMCs, obtained before any cancer treatment. Source of these receptors: a man between 40 and 75 years old with stage II squamous cell lung carcinoma. The CDR3 runs from the conserved cysteine through the conserved F or W. The D gene is left open where the match is weak. Size is stated for part of the rows, as once, few or many counts, or as a class when the clone is expanded.

D gene	V gene	J gene	clone size	CDR3 protein	CDR3 DNA
-	TRBV28	TRBJ2-1	few	CASKQYSYNEQFF	TGTGCCAGCAAACAATACTCCTACAATGAGCAGTTCTTC
-	TRBV11-2	TRBJ2-7	-	CASSLEVQVNPPTYEQYF	TGTGCCAGCAGCTTAGAGGTACAGGTAAACCCCCCCACCTACGAGCAGTACTTC
-	TRBV28	TRBJ1-2	-	CASSSVPRNYGYTF	TGTGCCAGCAGTTCAGTTCCGCGTAACTATGGCTACACCTTC
TRBD2	TRBV6-5	TRBJ2-7	-	CASSYSGSGSTYEQYF	TGTGCCAGCAGTTACTCAGGCAGCGGGAGTACGTACGAGCAGTACTTC
TRBD1	TRBV7-9	TRBJ1-1	-	CASSLTGANTEAFF	TGTGCCAGCAGCTTGACAGGGGCGAACACTGAAGCTTTCTTT
TRBD1	TRBV10-3	TRBJ1-3	-	CAISGFFDRGGNTIYF	TGTGCCATCAGTGGTTTTTTCGACAGGGGAGGGAACACCATATATTTT
-	TRBV6-5	TRBJ1-2	-	CASSYSAAPYGYTF	TGTGCCAGCAGTTACTCGGCAGCACCCTATGGCTACACCTTC
-	TRBV2	TRBJ2-7	-	CASTGGRSGYEQYF	TGTGCCAGCACTGGGGGGCGGTCGGGGTACGAGCAGTACTTC
TRBD2	TRBV28	TRBJ2-2	-	CASSPPGLAGGGTGELFF	TGTGCCAGCAGTCCCCCCGGACTAGCGGGAGGGGGCACCGGGGAGCTGTTTTTT
-	TRBV6-5	TRBJ2-7	-	CASSYRAGEGEQYF	TGTGCCAGCAGTTACAGGGCAGGGGAGGGCGAGCAGTACTTC
TRBD2	TRBV30	TRBJ2-1	-	CAWSVVAGGVEFF	TGTGCCTGGAGTGTGGTAGCGGGGGGTGTAGAGTTCTTC
-	TRBV29-1	TRBJ1-4	-	CSVKRGEKLFF	TGCAGCGTTAAGAGGGGTGAAAAACTGTTTTTT
-	TRBV7-9	TRBJ2-7	-	CASSLSIGERSYEQYF	TGTGCCAGCAGCTTGTCGATAGGAGAACGCTCCTACGAGCAGTACTTC
-	TRBV19	TRBJ2-2	-	CASSMRLEKGTGELFF	TGTGCCAGTAGTATGAGACTGGAAAAAGGGACCGGGGAGCTGTTTTTT
TRBD2	TRBV4-2	TRBJ2-2	once	CASRGAGGFTGELFF	TGTGCCAGCAGGGGGGCGGGAGGCTTCACCGGGGAGCTGTTTTTT
-	TRBV19	TRBJ2-6	-	CASQAGANVLTF	TGTGCCAGTCAAGCTGGGGCCAACGTCCTGACTTTC
-	TRBV6-5	TRBJ2-3	-	CASSSLTARTDTQYF	TGTGCCAGCAGTTCTTTGACAGCCCGCACAGATACGCAGTATTTT
-	TRBV2	TRBJ2-1	-	CASMSQSSYNEQFF	TGTGCCAGCATGTCTCAGAGCTCCTACAATGAGCAGTTCTTC
-	TRBV9	TRBJ2-3	-	CASSTISTDTQYF	TGTGCCAGCAGCACAATTAGCACAGATACGCAGTATTTT
TRBD1	TRBV27	TRBJ2-5	-	CASSSRPPGQTIQETQYF	TGTGCCAGCAGCTCCCGCCCCCCGGGACAGACTATACAAGAGACCCAGTACTTC
-	TRBV5-6	TRBJ1-1	-	CASSDGAQGPWRTEAFF	TGTGCCAGCAGCGACGGGGCGCAGGGGCCCTGGAGGACTGAAGCTTTCTTT
-	TRBV19	TRBJ2-7	-	CASSTAASYEQYF	TGTGCCAGTAGTACGGCGGCCTCCTACGAGCAGTACTTC
-	TRBV4-1	TRBJ1-2	-	CASSPKGRGTLFYGYTF	TGCGCCAGCAGCCCCAAAGGGAGGGGGACACTCTTTTATGGCTACACCTTC
-	TRBV30	TRBJ2-3	-	CAWSDRQGGGFTDTQYF	TGTGCCTGGAGTGACCGACAGGGAGGGGGTTTTACAGATACGCAGTATTTT
-	TRBV2	TRBJ2-3	-	CASSEGTASTDTQYF	TGTGCCAGCAGTGAAGGGACAGCGAGCACAGATACGCAGTATTTT
-	TRBV2	TRBJ1-4	-	CASTKTASTNEKLFF	TGTGCCAGCACCAAGACGGCCTCAACTAATGAAAAACTGTTTTTT
-	TRBV4-1	TRBJ1-4	-	CASSQGRGGNEKLFF	TGCGCCAGCAGCCAAGGGCGAGGAGGAAATGAAAAACTGTTTTTT
TRBD2	TRBV5-1	TRBJ2-7	once	CASSFERGGKSYEQYF	TGCGCCAGCAGCTTTGAGCGGGGAGGGAAATCCTACGAGCAGTACTTC
-	TRBV5-6	TRBJ2-7	-	CASSTGISYEQYF	TGTGCCAGCAGCACAGGGATCTCCTACGAGCAGTACTTC
-	TRBV9	TRBJ2-1	once	CASSVGNPGLDEQFF	TGTGCCAGCAGCGTAGGAAACCCCGGCTTGGATGAGCAGTTCTTC
-	TRBV5-1	TRBJ1-1	-	CASSSGAGETEAFF	TGCGCCAGCAGCAGCGGGGCAGGGGAGACTGAAGCTTTCTTT
-	TRBV27	TRBJ2-5	-	CASSPPAFLGHLTQYF	TGTGCCAGCAGTCCCCCTGCTTTTTTAGGTCACCTTACCCAGTACTTC
-	TRBV7-9	TRBJ2-1	-	CASSTEGDEQFF	TGTGCCAGCAGCACGGAGGGGGATGAGCAGTTCTTC
-	TRBV19	TRBJ2-2	-	CASSIGVNTGELFF	TGTGCCAGTAGTATAGGGGTAAACACCGGGGAGCTGTTTTTT
-	TRBV30	TRBJ1-5	-	CAWIFVGGVATKHIYSNQPQHF	TGTGCCTGGATTTTTGTGGGGGGGGTCGCGACCAAACATATATATAGCAATCAGCCCCAGCATTTT
TRBD2	TRBV27	TRBJ2-7	few	CASSLYASGTYEQYF	TGTGCCAGCAGTTTATACGCTAGCGGGACCTACGAGCAGTACTTC
-	TRBV9	TRBJ1-1	-	CASSGAELNTEAFF	TGTGCCAGCTCGGGGGCAGAGTTGAACACTGAAGCTTTCTTT
-	TRBV13	TRBJ2-3	-	CASSLPGGSTDTQYF	TGTGCCAGCAGCTTACCCGGCGGTTCCACAGATACGCAGTATTTT
TRBD2	TRBV5-1	TRBJ2-1	-	CASSLISGKPYNEQFF	TGCGCCAGCAGCTTGATTAGCGGGAAACCCTACAATGAGCAGTTCTTC
-	TRBV5-1	TRBJ2-3	-	CASSSQISSTDTQYF	TGCGCCAGCAGCTCTCAGATATCTAGCACAGATACGCAGTATTTT
-	TRBV6-1	TRBJ1-5	-	CASGGRGGNQPQHF	TGTGCCAGTGGGGGGAGGGGAGGAAATCAGCCCCAGCATTTT